Below, one T cell receptor beta chain is given with its context. Its antigen remains unidentified. The source of the sample is a study of response to subunit inactivated influenza vaccine. Regarding the study as a whole: Each seasonal influenza vaccination, the authors suggested, recruits few new T cells.

The ends lost 5 bases at V and 3 bases at J; junction bases unmatched: 4. Germline V gene sequence: CDR1 SEHNR, CDR2 FQNEAQ (reference sequence). The CDR3 consists of 14 residues. Using its own MiXCR run on the RT-PCR reads, TCRdb lists one record per CDR3 protein. The top ten clones hold approximately 3% of a sample with around 530,000 distinct CDR3 sequences, approximately 15% of them seen once. The starting material was CD4+ T cells sorted from PBMCs, obtained roughly 24 months after vaccination. The origin of this receptor is a man between 50 and 75 years old who received an inactivated influenza vaccine. The V gene is TRBV7-9, the J gene TRBJ1-3, with 7 bases matching TRBD1. The CDR3 bases are TGTGCCAGCAGCCCTAGACAGGGTGGAAACACCATATATTTT. It encodes CASSPRQGGNTIYF.